The T cell receptor (beta chain) described here comes from a study of a mutant IDH1 vaccine in newly diagnosed glioma. Time point noted: week 35, safety follow-up. Doses of 300 ug of mutant IDH1 20-mer peptide were given with topical imiquimod. The CDR3 contains 11 residues. Germline values: CDR1 SQVTM, CDR2 ANQGSEA. Trimming took off 0 bases at V and 9 bases at J, with 6 bases between the two ends. Sequenced by immunoSEQ multiplex PCR; TCRdb stores in-frame clones only, minus some. The data show approximately 60,000 clones, roughly 90% seen once. Concerning this clone: The antigen is unknown.

The input for sequencing was PBMCs, taken from a glioma patient whose treatment included an IDH1 peptide vaccine. The receptor was isolated from a man in his forties or fifties with glioma. The chain couples TRBV29-1 to TRBJ2-1; D call uncertain. The CDR3 region is CSVEDLIEQFF. CDR3 in DNA: TGCAGCGTTGAAGATCTTATTGAGCAGTTCTTC.